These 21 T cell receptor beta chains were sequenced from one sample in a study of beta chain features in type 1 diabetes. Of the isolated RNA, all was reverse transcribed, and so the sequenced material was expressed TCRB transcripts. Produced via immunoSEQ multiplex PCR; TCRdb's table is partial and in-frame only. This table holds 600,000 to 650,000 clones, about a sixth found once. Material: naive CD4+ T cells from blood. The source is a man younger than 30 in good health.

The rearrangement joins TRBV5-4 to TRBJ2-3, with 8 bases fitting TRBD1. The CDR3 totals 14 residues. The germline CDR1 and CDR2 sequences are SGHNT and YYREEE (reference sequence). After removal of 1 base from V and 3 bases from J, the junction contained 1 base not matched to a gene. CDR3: CASSLRTGTDTQYF. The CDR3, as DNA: TGTGCCAGCAGCTTGCGGACAGGGACAGATACGCAGTATTTT. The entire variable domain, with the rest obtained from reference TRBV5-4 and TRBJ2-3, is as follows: ETGVTQSPTHLIKTRGQQVTLRCSSQSGHNTVSWYQQALGQGPQFIFQYYREEENGRGNFPPRFSGLQFPNYSSELNVNALELDDSALYLCASSLRTGTDTQYFGPGTRLTVL.

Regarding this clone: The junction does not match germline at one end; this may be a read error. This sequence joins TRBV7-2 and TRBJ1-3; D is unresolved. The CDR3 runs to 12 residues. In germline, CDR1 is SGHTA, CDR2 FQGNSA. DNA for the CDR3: TGTGCCAGCAGCCCCAGCTTCCCGCGGTCTCATTTT. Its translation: CASSPSFPRSHF.

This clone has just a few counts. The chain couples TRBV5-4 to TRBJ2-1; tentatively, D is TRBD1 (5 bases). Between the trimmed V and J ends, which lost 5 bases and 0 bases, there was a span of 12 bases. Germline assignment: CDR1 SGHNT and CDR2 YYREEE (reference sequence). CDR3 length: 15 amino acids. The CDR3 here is CASSRQKHSYNEQFF. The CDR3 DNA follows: TGTGCCAGCAGTCGACAGAAACACTCCTACAATGAGCAGTTCTTC.

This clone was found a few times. The CDR3 bases are TGTGCCAGCAGCTCGAACAGCGGTTACAATGAGCAGTTCTTC. It yields the protein CASSSNSGYNEQFF. The chain has TRBV7-9 and TRBJ2-1; D might be TRBD2 (5 bases). Trimming took off 4 bases at V and 4 bases at J, with 11 bases between the two ends. The CDR3 contains 14 residues. Germline V lookup: CDR1 SEHNR, CDR2 FQNEAQ (reference sequence).

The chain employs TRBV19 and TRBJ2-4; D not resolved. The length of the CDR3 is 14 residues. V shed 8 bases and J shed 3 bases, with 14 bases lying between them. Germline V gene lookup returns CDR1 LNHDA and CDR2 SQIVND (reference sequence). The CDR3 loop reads CASAVSAYKNIQYF. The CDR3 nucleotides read TGTGCCAGTGCTGTCAGCGCTTACAAAAACATTCAGTACTTC.

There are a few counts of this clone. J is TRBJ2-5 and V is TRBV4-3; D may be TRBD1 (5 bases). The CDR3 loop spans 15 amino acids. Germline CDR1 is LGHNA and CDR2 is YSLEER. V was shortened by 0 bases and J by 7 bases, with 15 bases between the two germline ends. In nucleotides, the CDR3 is TGCGCCAGCAGCCAAGATCTAGGGGCTGATGGGACCCAGTACTTC. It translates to CASSQDLGADGTQYF.

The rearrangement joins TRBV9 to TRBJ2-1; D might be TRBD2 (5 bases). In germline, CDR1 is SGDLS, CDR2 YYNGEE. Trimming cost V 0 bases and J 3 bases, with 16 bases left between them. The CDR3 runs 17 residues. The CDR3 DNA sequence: TGTGCCAGCAGCGTAGGAAGGCTAGGCGGGCACTACAATGAGCAGTTCTTC. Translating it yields CASSVGRLGGHYNEQFF. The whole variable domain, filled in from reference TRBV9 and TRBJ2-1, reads DSGVTQTPKHLITATGQRVTLRCSPRSGDLSVYWYQQSLDQGLQFLIQYYNGEERAKGNILERFSAQQFPDLHSELNLSSLELGDSALYFCASSVGRLGGHYNEQFFGPGTRLTVL.

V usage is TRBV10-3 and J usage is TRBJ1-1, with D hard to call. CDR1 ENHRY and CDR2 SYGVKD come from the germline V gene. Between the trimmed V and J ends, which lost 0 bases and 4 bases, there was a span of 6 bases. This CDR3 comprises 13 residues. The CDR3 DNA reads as TGTGCCATCAGTGAGTCTTCCTCCACTGAAGCTTTCTTT. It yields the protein CAISESSSTEAFF.

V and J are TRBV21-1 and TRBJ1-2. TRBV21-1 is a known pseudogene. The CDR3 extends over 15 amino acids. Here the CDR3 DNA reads TGTGCCAGCATCTCCCGGGGCGGGGGACCTTATGGCTACACCTTC. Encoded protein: CASISRGGGPYGYTF.

The CDR3 coding sequence is TGTGCCATCAGCGGCTTTGAAGATACGCAGTATTTT. Translated: CAISGFEDTQYF. This sequence joins TRBV10-3 and TRBJ2-3; D unclear. There are 12 residues in the CDR3. Per germline, CDR1 ENHRY and CDR2 SYGVKD. V was clipped by 6 bases and J by 5 bases, with 9 bases between them.

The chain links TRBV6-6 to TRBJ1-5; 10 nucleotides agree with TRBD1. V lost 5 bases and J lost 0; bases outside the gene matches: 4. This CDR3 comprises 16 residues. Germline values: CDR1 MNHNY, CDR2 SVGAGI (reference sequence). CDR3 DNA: TGTGCCAGCAGTCGTCGGGACAGGGGTAGCAATCAGCCCCAGCATTTT. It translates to CASSRRDRGSNQPQHF.

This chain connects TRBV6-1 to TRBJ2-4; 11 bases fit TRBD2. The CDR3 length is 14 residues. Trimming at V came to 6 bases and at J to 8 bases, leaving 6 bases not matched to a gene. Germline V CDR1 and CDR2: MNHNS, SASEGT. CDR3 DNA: TGTGCCAGCAGACCTAGCGGGGGGAGTGACATTCAGTACTTC. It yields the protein CASRPSGGSDIQYF.

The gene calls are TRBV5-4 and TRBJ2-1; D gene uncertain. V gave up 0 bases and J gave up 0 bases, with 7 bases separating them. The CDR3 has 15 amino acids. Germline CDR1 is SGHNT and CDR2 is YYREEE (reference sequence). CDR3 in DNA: TGTGCCAGCAGCTTGGTGGGTAGCTCCTACAATGAGCAGTTCTTC. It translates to CASSLVGSSYNEQFF.

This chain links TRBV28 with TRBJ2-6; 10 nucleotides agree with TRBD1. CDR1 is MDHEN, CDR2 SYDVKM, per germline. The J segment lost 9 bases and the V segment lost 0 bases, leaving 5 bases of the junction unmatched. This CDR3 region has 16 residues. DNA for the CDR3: TGTGCCAGCAGTTTATGGGGGACAGGGGTCGGCAACGTCCTGACTTTC. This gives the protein CASSLWGTGVGNVLTF. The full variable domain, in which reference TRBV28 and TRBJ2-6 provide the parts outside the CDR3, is DVKVTQSSRYLVKRTGEKVFLECVQDMDHENMFWYRQDPGLGLRLIYFSYDVKMKEKGDIPEGYSVSREKKERFSLILESASTNQTSMYLCASSLWGTGVGNVLTFGAGSRLTVL.

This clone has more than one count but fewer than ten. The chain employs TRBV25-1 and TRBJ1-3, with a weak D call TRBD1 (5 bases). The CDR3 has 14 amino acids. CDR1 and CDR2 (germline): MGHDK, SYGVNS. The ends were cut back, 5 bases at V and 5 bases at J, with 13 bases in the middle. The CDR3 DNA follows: TGTGCCAGCAGTCGAACCGACAGCCGAAACACCATATATTTT. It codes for CASSRTDSRNTIYF.

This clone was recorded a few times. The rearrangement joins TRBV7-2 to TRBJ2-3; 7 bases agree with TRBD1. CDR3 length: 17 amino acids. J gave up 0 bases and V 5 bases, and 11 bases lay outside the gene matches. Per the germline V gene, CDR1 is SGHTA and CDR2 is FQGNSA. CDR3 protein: CASSDKGTATSTDTQYF. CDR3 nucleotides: TGTGCCAGCAGCGACAAGGGGACAGCTACTAGCACAGATACGCAGTATTTT.

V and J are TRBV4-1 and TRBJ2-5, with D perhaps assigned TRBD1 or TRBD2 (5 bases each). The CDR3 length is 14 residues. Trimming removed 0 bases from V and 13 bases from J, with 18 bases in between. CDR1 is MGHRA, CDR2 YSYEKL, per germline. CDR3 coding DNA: TGCGCCAGCAGCCAAGACTGGGGGACGCCTGAGAGGTACTTC. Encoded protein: CASSQDWGTPERYF.

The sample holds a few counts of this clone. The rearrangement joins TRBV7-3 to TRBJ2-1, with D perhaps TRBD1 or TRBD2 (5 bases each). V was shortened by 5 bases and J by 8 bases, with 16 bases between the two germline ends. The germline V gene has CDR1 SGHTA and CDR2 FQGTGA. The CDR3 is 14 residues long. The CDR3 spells CASSPRDVIDEQFF. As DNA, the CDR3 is TGTGCCAGCAGCCCCCGGGACGTTATCGATGAGCAGTTCTTC. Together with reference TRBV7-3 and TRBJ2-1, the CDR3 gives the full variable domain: GAGVSQTPSNKVTEKGKYVELRCDPISGHTALYWYRQSLGQGPEFLIYFQGTGAADDSGLPNDRFFAVRPEGSVSTLKIQRTERGDSAVYLCASSPRDVIDEQFFGPGTRLTVL.

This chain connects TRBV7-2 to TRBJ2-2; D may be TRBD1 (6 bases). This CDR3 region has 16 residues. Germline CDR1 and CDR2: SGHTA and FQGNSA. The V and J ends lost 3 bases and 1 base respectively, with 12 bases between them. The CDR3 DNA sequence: TGTGCCAGCAGCTTGACTAAACAGGGGAACACCGGGGAGCTGTTTTTT. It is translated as CASSLTKQGNTGELFF.

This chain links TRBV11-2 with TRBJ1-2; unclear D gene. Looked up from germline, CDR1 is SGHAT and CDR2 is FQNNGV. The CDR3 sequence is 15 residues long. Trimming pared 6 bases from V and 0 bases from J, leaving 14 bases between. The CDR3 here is CASSTKILANYGYTF. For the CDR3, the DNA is TGTGCCAGCAGTACAAAAATACTCGCTAACTATGGCTACACCTTC.

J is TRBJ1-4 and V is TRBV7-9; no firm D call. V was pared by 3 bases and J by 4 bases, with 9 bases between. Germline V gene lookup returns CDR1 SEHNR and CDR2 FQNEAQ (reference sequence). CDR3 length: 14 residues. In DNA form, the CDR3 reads TGTGCCAGCAGCTTTGGAAGGGTTAATGAAAAACTGTTTTTT. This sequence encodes CASSFGRVNEKLFF.